This T cell receptor beta chain was observed in a study of spatial heterogeneity in lung cancer. Time point meaning: sample taken at primary tumor resection. From tumor, nontumor lung or frozen PBMC, whole RNA was taken unsorted for sequencing. This clonotype was counted only a few times. TCRdb analysed the 5' RACE reads with MiXCR anew, one entry per CDR3 protein. This sample carries 40,000 to 50,000 distinct CDR3 sequences, roughly 15% of them seen once, and the ten largest clones take 55% to 60%. The receptor comes from a male donor with early-stage non-small cell lung cancer. The input for sequencing was PBMCs, taken at surgery.

DNA of the CDR3: TGTGCCAGCAGCGTAGAGGTCGGGGAGACGGGGGCTGGAAACACCATATATTTT. This gives the protein CASSVEVGETGAGNTIYF. The V call is TRBV9, the J call TRBJ1-3; perhaps TRBD1 as D (5 bases). Trimming removed 0 bases at V and 2 bases at J, with 18 bases between. CDR1 and CDR2 from the germline V gene are SGDLS and YYNGEE. This CDR3 comprises 18 residues.